The T cell receptor beta chain under discussion was sequenced for a study of shared clonotypes between healthy human individuals. Profiling relied on immunoSEQ multiplex PCR, and the TCRdb table lists in-frame clones only, not all of them. The data contain 2 million to 3 million clones, more than 85% of them singletons. Germline-derived CDR1 and CDR2 are MDHEN and SYDVKM. The V end was cut by 1 base, the J end by 6 bases, with 7 bases between. The CDR3 runs to 12 residues. This rearrangement joins TRBV28 to TRBJ2-7; no clear D gene. The TCR was taken from a man younger than 35 in good health. Some clones in this sample may be carry-over from other donors' samples. The material sequenced was naive CD4+ T cells from PBMCs. Subset defined: CD45RA+ positively selected. DNA for the CDR3: TGTGCCAGCAGTTTATACATGCGCGAGCAGTACTTC. It specifies CASSLYMREQYF.